These 32 T cell receptor beta chains were sequenced from one sample in a study of blood T cells in healthy people across ages. Through a sample-barcoded 5' primer and a J-beta primer mix, a second PCR was run for roughly 6 to 11 cycles. TCRdb re-derived calls from the 5' RACE reads in MiXCR, one entry per CDR3 protein. The data show about 1.5 million distinct CDR3 sequences, 42% seen once. The sequenced material came from blood. The receptors here all came from a woman aged 18-29 years in good health.

The chain employs TRBV25-1 and TRBJ2-1; D is ambiguous. V lost 4 bases to trimming and J lost 5 bases, with 9 bases between them. This CDR3 has 13 amino acids. Germline V gene lookup returns CDR1 MGHDK and CDR2 SYGVNS. The CDR3 DNA reads as TGTGCCAGCAGTGTCAAATGGAACAATGAGCAGTTCTTC. Translation gives CASSVKWNNEQFF.

The chain recombines TRBV2 with TRBJ1-2; D ambiguous. In germline, CDR1 is SNHLY, CDR2 FYNNEI. There are 13 residues in the CDR3. Trimming removed 4 bases from V and 8 bases from J, with 14 bases in between. CDR3 residues: CASSGEASRGYTF. The CDR3 region has the DNA TGTGCCAGCAGTGGGGAGGCGTCGAGGGGCTACACCTTC.

V is TRBV9 and J is TRBJ1-2; D is uncertain. The CDR3 length is 15 residues. Germline assignment: CDR1 SGDLS and CDR2 YYNGEE. Trimming shortened V by 4 bases and J by 2 bases, and 15 bases separated the two germline ends. The CDR3 DNA reads as TGTGCCAGCAGCCCGTCGGCGGCGGAAAACTATGGCTACACCTTC. This encodes CASSPSAAENYGYTF.

This sequence joins TRBV5-5 and TRBJ2-1; D is ambiguous. The CDR3 loop spans 14 amino acids. The ends were cut back, 1 base at V and 10 bases at J, with 15 bases in the middle. The germline gives CDR1 SGHKS, CDR2 YYEKEE (reference sequence). CDR3 nucleotides: TGTGCCAGCAGCTTGCCCTGGTCTTCGAGGGAGCAGTTCTTC. Translated, it gives CASSLPWSSREQFF.

The table lists this clonotype with a few counts. The J gene is TRBJ2-5, the V gene TRBV20-1; 12 positions agree with TRBD2. The DNA end is more similar to TRBJ2-7, so the J call may be wrong. CDR1 is DFQATT, CDR2 SNEGSKA, per germline (reference sequence). The CDR3 has 14 residues. The DNA for the CDR3 is TGCAGTGCTCAATCTAGCGGGGGGGGCCCCGAGCAGTACTTC. Translation gives CSAQSSGGGPEQYF.

This chain links TRBV20-1 with TRBJ2-2, with TRBD1 matching 7 bases. Germline CDR1 and CDR2: DFQATT and SNEGSKA (reference sequence). Trimming cost V 4 bases and J 8 bases; bases outside gene matches: 7. CDR3 length: 13 residues. The CDR3 DNA reads as TGCAGTGCTAAGACAGGGTTCACAGGGGAGCTGTTTTTT. Translation: CSAKTGFTGELFF.

The rearrangement joins TRBV6-1 to TRBJ2-1, with 10 bases matching TRBD2. Germline-derived CDR1 and CDR2 are MNHNS and SASEGT. V lost 3 bases and J lost 9; bases outside the gene matches: 5. This CDR3 comprises 14 residues. CDR3 coding DNA: TGTGCCAGCAGTGACCAGCGGGAGGGAGGTGAGCAGTTCTTC. It is translated as CASSDQREGGEQFF.

This clonotype was picked up a small number of times. The rearrangement links TRBV7-9 to TRBJ2-1; the D gene is possibly TRBD2 (6 bases). The CDR3 totals 14 residues. Germline V lookup: CDR1 SEHNR, CDR2 FQNEAQ (reference sequence). The germline V and J ends were trimmed by 2 bases and 4 bases, with 9 bases remaining between them. CDR3 coding DNA: TGTGCCAGCAGCTTACCGGGACTTTACAATGAGCAGTTCTTC. Protein sequence: CASSLPGLYNEQFF.

This clonotype showed up just a few times. The rearrangement joins TRBV2 to TRBJ2-7, with 11 bases fitting TRBD2. Trimming at V came to 6 bases and at J to 0 bases, leaving 4 bases not matched to a gene. This CDR3 contains 15 residues. Germline assignment: CDR1 SNHLY and CDR2 FYNNEI. CDR3 sequence: CASRPSGGFSYEQYF. CDR3 nucleotide sequence: TGTGCCAGCAGACCTAGCGGGGGGTTCTCCTACGAGCAGTACTTC.

This clonotype was found a few times. The V gene is TRBV7-9, the J gene TRBJ1-4; maybe TRBD1 (6 bases). Trimming left V 3 bases short and J 0 bases short, with 11 bases between. Germline V gene lookup returns CDR1 SEHNR and CDR2 FQNEAQ (reference sequence). The CDR3 spans 16 residues. Here the CDR3 DNA reads TGTGCCAGCAGCTTTGGACAGTCTCCAACTAATGAAAAACTGTTTTTT. It is translated as CASSFGQSPTNEKLFF. Filled out from reference TRBV7-9 and TRBJ1-4, the complete variable domain reads DTGVSQNPRHKITKRGQNVTFRCDPISEHNRLYWYRQTLGQGPEFLTYFQNEAQLEKSRLLSDRFSAERPKGSFSTLEIQRTEQGDSAMYLCASSFGQSPTNEKLFFGSGTQLSVL.

V gene TRBV4-1 combines with J gene TRBJ2-2; TRBD2 agrees at 8 bases. Germline V gene data show CDR1 as MGHRA and CDR2 as YSYEKL. The V gene end was trimmed by 4 bases and the J gene end by 2 bases; junction bases not matched to a gene: 6. The CDR3 spans 16 residues. The CDR3, as DNA: TGCGCCAGCAGCCGGATTAGCGGGGCAAACACCGGGGAGCTGTTTTTT. Amino acids: CASSRISGANTGELFF.

This clonotype was recorded a few times. The rearrangement links TRBV4-2 to TRBJ2-1; 12 positions agree with TRBD2. J lost 13 bases, V lost 0 bases, and 13 bases had no gene match. Germline values: CDR1 LGHNA, CDR2 YNFKEQ. The CDR3 is made up of 17 amino acids. This chain's CDR3 is CASSQERLTSGSGFQFF. CDR3 DNA sequence: TGTGCCAGCAGCCAAGAAAGGTTGACTAGCGGGAGTGGATTTCAGTTCTTC.

J is TRBJ1-5 and V is TRBV20-1, with TRBD1 as a possible D gene (5 bases). The germline V gene encodes CDR1 DFQATT and CDR2 SNEGSKA (reference sequence). CDR3 length: 16 amino acids. V was pared by 3 bases and J by 0 bases, with 15 bases between. For the CDR3, the DNA is TGCAGTGCTAGGGGGTCAGGGACCCTTAGCAATCAGCCCCAGCATTTT. Residues: CSARGSGTLSNQPQHF.

V usage is TRBV6-2 or TRBV6-3 and J usage is TRBJ2-7; D gene uncertain. The J call may be in error: the DNA end matches TRBJ2-5 better. The CDR3 sequence is 14 residues long. Germline-derived CDR1 and CDR2 are MNHEY and SVGEGT. In DNA form, the CDR3 reads TGTGCCAGCCAGTTCGGCCAGATGGGAGAGACCCAGTACTTC. Its translation: CASQFGQMGETQYF.

The V call is TRBV6-6, the J call TRBJ2-7; D perhaps matches TRBD1 (6 bases). The V gene lost 0 bases and the J gene lost 3 bases, with 15 bases spanning the gap. From germline, CDR1 is MNHNY and CDR2 SVGAGI (reference sequence). The CDR3 spans 16 residues. The CDR3 loop reads CASSYSGRGRVYEQYF. The CDR3 region has the DNA TGTGCCAGCAGTTACTCTGGCAGGGGAAGGGTCTACGAGCAGTACTTC.

Here the CDR3 reads CASSQESRTSSYEQYF. CDR3 nucleotides: TGTGCCAGCAGCCAAGAAAGTAGAACTAGCTCCTACGAGCAGTACTTC. The chain recombines TRBV4-2 with TRBJ2-7; TRBD2 might be the D (5 bases). V was pared by 0 bases and J by 0 bases, with 12 bases between. Germline CDR1 reads LGHNA; CDR2 reads YNFKEQ. The CDR3 covers 16 residues.

This clonotype turned up a few times. The chain carries TRBV28 and TRBJ2-7, with TRBD1 identical over 8 bases. J was trimmed by 3 bases and V by 4 bases; bases with no gene match: 5. This CDR3 has 14 amino acids. The germline V gene has CDR1 MDHEN and CDR2 SYDVKM. Written as DNA, the CDR3 is TGTGCCAGCAGTTCCCTGGACAGGGACTACGAGCAGTACTTC. Its protein product is CASSSLDRDYEQYF.

This clonotype turned up a few times. This chain connects TRBV6-1 to TRBJ2-1, with D perhaps matching TRBD1 or TRBD2 (5 bases each). V gave up 11 bases and J gave up 5 bases, with 13 bases separating them. CDR1 MNHNS and CDR2 SASEGT come from the germline V gene. The CDR3 length is 12 residues. CDR3: CAPQGADNEQFF. The CDR3 coding sequence is TGTGCCCCCCAGGGAGCGGACAATGAGCAGTTCTTC.

V is TRBV2 and J is TRBJ1-5; D unresolved. Germline V gene data show CDR1 as SNHLY and CDR2 as FYNNEI. The V gene lost 6 bases and the J gene lost 7 bases, with 13 bases spanning the gap. CDR3 length equals 13 residues. This CDR3 is CASRTVENQPQHF. The CDR3 DNA follows: TGTGCCAGCAGGACGGTGGAGAACCAGCCCCAGCATTTT.

This chain connects TRBV6-5 to TRBJ1-5; D is undetermined. CDR3 length: 10 residues. Trimming pared 8 bases from V and 4 bases from J, leaving 3 bases between. Germline lookup yields CDR1 MNHEY and CDR2 SVGAGI. The CDR3 is CASGNQPQHF. CDR3 in DNA: TGTGCCAGCGGAAATCAGCCCCAGCATTTT.

The chain recombines TRBV7-2 with TRBJ2-7, with a tentative D call TRBD2 (5 bases). V shed 1 base and J shed 0 bases, with 10 bases lying between them. This CDR3 contains 15 residues. Germline V CDR1 and CDR2: SGHTA, FQGNSA. The CDR3 bases are TGTGCCAGCAGCTTAGGTGAGGGATACTCCTACGAGCAGTACTTC. Encoded protein: CASSLGEGYSYEQYF.

This CDR3 reads CASSLGGSIINEQFF. The CDR3 DNA reads TGTGCCAGCAGTTTGGGCGGGAGCATTATCAATGAGCAGTTCTTC. The chain employs TRBV27 and TRBJ2-1, with TRBD2 matching over 7 bases. V was clipped by 3 bases and J by 6 bases; unmatched bases: 8. The CDR3 length is 15 residues. The germline gives CDR1 MNHEY, CDR2 SMNVEV (reference sequence).

Of note for this clonotype: Relative to the germline gene, one junction end is altered; a read error may explain this. The V and J genes are TRBV20-1 and TRBJ1-5; D may be TRBD1 (6 bases). CDR1 is DFQATT and CDR2 is SNEGSKA in the germline V gene (reference sequence). This CDR3 comprises 14 residues. The DNA for the CDR3 is TGTAGTGCCTTACAGGGTACAAGCAATCAGCCCCAGCATTTT. Its protein product is CSALQGTSNQPQHF.

This clonotype was recorded many times. The V call is TRBV4-1, the J call TRBJ1-5, with D unresolved. The CDR3 runs to 13 residues. V was cut by 3 bases and J by 3 bases, with 6 bases left in between. Germline V CDR1 and CDR2: MGHRA, YSYEKL. CDR3 bases: TGCGCCAGCAGCCAGGTCGACAATCAGCCCCAGCATTTT. Its protein is CASSQVDNQPQHF.

This chain uses TRBV7-8 with TRBJ1-1; D call uncertain. The CDR3 sequence is 15 residues long. In germline, CDR1 is SGHVS, CDR2 FQNEAQ. The germline V and J ends were trimmed by 1 base and 0 bases, with 9 bases remaining between them. In DNA form, the CDR3 reads TGTGCCAGCAGCTTAGGGGTTACGGTGAACACTGAAGCTTTCTTT. Translation: CASSLGVTVNTEAFF.

This clonotype showed up just a few times. The CDR3 sequence is CASSTTPTGGHGYTF. CDR3 DNA: TGTGCCAGCAGTACAACCCCGACAGGGGGTCATGGCTACACCTTC. The chain couples TRBV27 to TRBJ1-2, with 9 bases matching TRBD1. J lost 6 bases, V lost 5 bases, and 10 bases had no gene match. The CDR3 has 15 amino acids. Looked up from germline, CDR1 is MNHEY and CDR2 is SMNVEV (reference sequence).

The chain couples TRBV20-1 to TRBJ1-1, with TRBD1 as a possible D gene (5 bases). V was trimmed by 0 bases and J by 5 bases, leaving 7 bases between them. The CDR3 contains 12 residues. CDR1 and CDR2 from the germline V gene are DFQATT and SNEGSKA (reference sequence). This CDR3 is CSARDRETEAFF. The CDR3 coding sequence is TGCAGTGCTAGAGACAGGGAAACTGAAGCTTTCTTT.

Concerning this clonotype: A read error may explain this, as a much larger clone is one base away. J is TRBJ2-7 and V is TRBV7-2; D is unclear. Trimming took 1 base from V and 7 from J, leaving 14 bases between them. The CDR3 totals 14 residues. Germline loops: CDR1 SGHTA, CDR2 FQGNSA. The DNA of the CDR3 is TGTGCCAGCAGCTTAGTGGGCACCTACAATGAGCAGTACTTC. Its protein is CASSLVGTYNEQYF.

This clonotype was seen a handful of times. The genes are TRBV6-1 and TRBJ2-5; TRBD1 matches at 7 bases. CDR1 and CDR2 from the germline V gene are MNHNS and SASEGT. After removal of 2 bases from V and 2 bases from J, the junction contained 5 bases not matched to a gene. The CDR3 loop spans 15 amino acids. The CDR3 protein is CASSEQGDRQETQYF. CDR3 nucleotides: TGTGCCAGCAGTGAACAAGGGGACAGACAAGAGACCCAGTACTTC.

The chain employs TRBV7-9 and TRBJ1-2; 9 bases map to TRBD1. Germline V gene lookup returns CDR1 SEHNR and CDR2 FQNEAQ (reference sequence). Trimming at V came to 9 bases and at J to 7 bases, leaving 12 bases not matched to a gene. The CDR3 loop spans 14 amino acids. CDR3 loop: CASSLRTGERGYTF. CDR3 in DNA: TGTGCCAGTAGCCTAAGGACAGGGGAACGTGGCTACACCTTC.

This clonotype occurred a few times. The chain employs TRBV6-2 or TRBV6-3 and TRBJ2-5, with a tentative D call TRBD2 (5 bases). Looked up from germline, CDR1 is MNHEY and CDR2 is SVGEGT. There are 14 residues in the CDR3. V was cut by 0 bases and J by 13 bases, with 18 bases left in between. In nucleotides, the CDR3 is TGTGCCAGCAGTTACTCCGGAGGAGCGGAGATTACGTACTTC. Its protein product is CASSYSGGAEITYF.

The table lists this clonotype with many counts. This chain connects TRBV29-1 to TRBJ2-5, with 9 bases matching TRBD2. Germline V gene sequence: CDR1 SQVTM, CDR2 ANQGSEA. The V and J ends lost 4 bases and 5 bases, in that order; junction bases with no gene match: 5. The CDR3 runs 13 residues. The CDR3 sequence is CSVVGLAWETQYF. CDR3 nucleotide sequence: TGCAGCGTTGTGGGACTAGCATGGGAGACCCAGTACTTC.